The source of this T cell receptor beta chain is a study of graft-versus-host responses after intestinal transplantation. Across the study: Isolated intestinal, liver-intestinal, or multivisceral transplants were what recipients had. Every recipient underwent anti-thymocyte globulin induction, then tacrolimus and steroids for two to three years. Findings and caveats of the study: High graft-versus-host to host-versus-graft clonal ratios were seen in allografts of patients with graft-donor T cell macrochimerism.

Libraries were prepared by immunoSEQ multiplex PCR; TCRdb keeps only in-frame clonotypes and omits some of them. The table records approximately 46,000 clones, roughly 80% of them present only once. This CDR3 contains 14 residues. In germline, CDR1 is ENHRY, CDR2 SYGVKD. Unmatched junction bases numbered 13, after V lost 8 bases and J lost 6 bases. A remark on this clone: What it binds is unknown.

The rearrangement uses TRBV10-3 and TRBJ2-7, with TRBD2 matching 7 bases. The source of this sequence is a human donor who was the organ donor for an intestinal transplant. The sequencing used unstimulated CD4+ T cells sorted from spleen or lymph node cells, collected before transplant. The CDR3 region is CAIRGAGVRSEQYF. CDR3 nucleotides: TGTGCCATCCGGGGCGCGGGAGTCCGTAGCGAGCAGTACTTC.